This is a list of T cell receptor beta chains from one sample in a study of metastatic and nonmetastatic thyroid tumors. TCRdb reanalyzed the PCR reads with MiXCR. The sample shows 20,000 to 25,000 clones, 10% to 12% of them seen only once. The sequenced sample consisted of blood. The origin of the receptors is a female donor with papillary thyroid cancer or a benign thyroid nodule (not recorded which). Some clones in this sample may be carry-over from other donors' samples. Both conserved end residues are part of each CDR3. A D gene is named only where the DNA matches it firmly. Clone size is stated in some rows and not others, as once, few, many or a class when expanded.

many - TRBJ2-5 TRBV6-2/TRBV6-3 TGTGCCAGCAGTTCCCTACCTGGTGAGACCCAGTACTTC CASSSLPGETQYF
many - TRBJ2-2 TRBV7-9 TGTGCCAGCAGCTCCCGGACCTCAGGGGCCGGGGAGCTGTTTTTT CASSSRTSGAGELFF
many - TRBJ1-3 TRBV20-1 TGCAGTGCTAGAGATCAAGGGGTCGTCTCTGGAAACACCATATATTTT CSARDQGVVSGNTIYF
- - TRBJ2-7 TRBV6-1 TGTGCCAGCAGCTTCGACAGGGACTCTGGTAACTTC CASSFDRDSGNF
many - TRBJ2-7 TRBV11-1 TGTGCCAGCAGCTTAGGGCGCTCCTACGAGCAGTACTTC CASSLGRSYEQYF
many - TRBJ2-7 TRBV4-2 TGTGCCAGCAGCCAAACCCGGCCGATTCCCTACGAGCAGTACTTC CASSQTRPIPYEQYF
- - TRBJ2-7 TRBV5-8 TGTGCCAGCAGCAGGGCTAGCCGAAATCACTACGAGCAGTACTTC CASSRASRNHYEQYF
many TRBD1 TRBJ2-1 TRBV6-4 TGTGCCAGCAGTGAGCAACAGGGGCGTAGGGATGAGCAGTTCTTC CASSEQQGRRDEQFF
- - TRBJ2-3 TRBV10-3 TGTGCCATCAGCGACCGATCCAGCACAGATACGCAGTATTTT CAISDRSSTDTQYF
many - TRBJ2-6 TRBV7-8 TGTGCCAGCAGCCGCAAATTTCCTTCTGGGGCCAACGTCCTGACTTTC CASSRKFPSGANVLTF
many - TRBJ2-3 TRBV11-3 TGTGCCAGCAGCTTAGGTGGCGGGTCTAGCACAGATACGCAGTATTTT CASSLGGGSSTDTQYF
many TRBD2 TRBJ2-1 TRBV9 TGTGCCAGCAGCGTAGGGGCTAGCGGCAGTTACAATGAGCAGTTCTTC CASSVGASGSYNEQFF
many - TRBJ2-2 TRBV19 TGTGCCAGTAGTCCCCGCCAGGGGGGAGCCGGGGAGCTGTTTTTT CASSPRQGGAGELFF
many TRBD1 TRBJ1-1 TRBV7-9 TGTGCCAGCAGCCCACAGGGGGCTTACACTGAAGCTTTCTTT CASSPQGAYTEAFF
medium-sized TRBD1 TRBJ2-2 TRBV27 TGTGCCAGCAGTCTCGGACAGGGCGGCGGGGAGCTGTTTTTT CASSLGQGGGELFF
many TRBD2 TRBJ2-7 TRBV7-7 TGTGCCAGCAGCTCCCATGGAGCCCAGCGGGAAGGGTACGAGCAGTACTTC CASSSHGAQREGYEQYF